In its sample, the clone carrying this T cell receptor (delta chain) was seen a few times. The target antigen is unknown. This sample is part of a study of human gamma delta and Vdelta1 T cells. General study points: Acute myeloid leukemia was reportedly broadly targeted by polyclonal Delta One T cells.

TCRdb re-called the PCR reads through CATT. The table lists some 13,000 delta-chain clones, almost 50% of them singletons. The CDR3 runs to 16 residues. The ends lost 0 bases at V and 5 bases at J; junction bases unmatched: 2. Germline V CDR1 and CDR2: TSWWSYY, QGS. The chain combines TRDV1 with TRDJ2, with 11 positions matching TRDD3. This TCR derives from a human donor in good health. The sample comprised Vdelta1 gamma-delta T cells from blood grown in culture (DOT cells). CDR3 amino acids: CALGELLGDITAQLFF. The CDR3 DNA reads TGTGCTCTTGGGGAACTACTGGGGGATATTACAGCACAACTCTTCTTT.